These 5 T cell receptor beta chains were sequenced from one sample in a study of blood T cells in healthy people across ages. PCR was performed a second time for about 7 to 12 cycles using a sample-barcoded 5' primer and a J-beta primer mix. Each CDR3 protein is one row after TCRdb ran MiXCR on the 5' RACE reads. Here the sample spans fewer than 750,000 distinct CDR3 sequences, approximately 52% being singletons. The sequencing sample was made of blood. These receptors were taken from a woman aged 80 or over in good health.

This clonotype occurred many times. This chain joins TRBV3-1 and TRBJ2-5, with D hard to call. Germline assignment: CDR1 LGHDT and CDR2 YNNKEL (reference sequence). The ends were cut back, 0 bases at V and 7 bases at J, with 6 bases in the middle. This CDR3 region has 12 residues. CDR3: CASSQDRWTQYF. The CDR3 DNA reads TGTGCCAGCAGCCAAGATCGGTGGACCCAGTACTTC.

This clonotype was found a few times. The V call is TRBV2, the J call TRBJ1-5; no clear D gene. The ends were cut back, 3 bases at V and 7 bases at J, with 10 bases in the middle. CDR1 and CDR2 from the germline V gene are SNHLY and FYNNEI. This CDR3 is built from 13 residues. The CDR3 here is CASSEGFEQPQHF. CDR3 DNA: TGTGCCAGCAGTGAGGGGTTCGAACAGCCCCAGCATTTT.

The rearrangement uses TRBV9 and TRBJ2-1; a possible D gene is TRBD1 (5 bases). The CDR3 loop spans 14 amino acids. CDR1 and CDR2 (germline): SGDLS, YYNGEE. Trimming stripped 0 bases from V and 9 bases from J, with 13 bases between. DNA for the CDR3: TGTGCCAGCAGCGTAGAGGTTTATCAGGGTGAGCAGTTCTTC. It specifies CASSVEVYQGEQFF. Together with reference TRBV9 and TRBJ2-1, the CDR3 gives the full variable domain: DSGVTQTPKHLITATGQRVTLRCSPRSGDLSVYWYQQSLDQGLQFLIQYYNGEERAKGNILERFSAQQFPDLHSELNLSSLELGDSALYFCASSVEVYQGEQFFGPGTRLTVL.

The gene calls are TRBV20-1 and TRBJ2-7, with TRBD1 matching 11 bases. V trimming: 5 bases; J trimming: 1 base; junction bases outside the gene matches: 4. CDR1 and CDR2 (germline): DFQATT, SNEGSKA (reference sequence). The CDR3 is 14 amino acids. The CDR3 region is CSAGGQGVSYEQYF. The CDR3 nucleotides are TGCAGTGCTGGGGGACAGGGGGTTTCCTACGAGCAGTACTTC.

This clonotype was observed a single time. The chain employs TRBV9 and TRBJ2-4, with a weak D call TRBD2 (6 bases). Germline values: CDR1 SGDLS, CDR2 YYNGEE. The CDR3 contains 14 residues. Trimming took 3 bases from V and 1 from J, leaving 8 bases between them. The CDR3 nucleotides are TGTGCCAGCAGCGCTGGAGGGGCCAAAAACATTCAGTACTTC. As protein: CASSAGGAKNIQYF.